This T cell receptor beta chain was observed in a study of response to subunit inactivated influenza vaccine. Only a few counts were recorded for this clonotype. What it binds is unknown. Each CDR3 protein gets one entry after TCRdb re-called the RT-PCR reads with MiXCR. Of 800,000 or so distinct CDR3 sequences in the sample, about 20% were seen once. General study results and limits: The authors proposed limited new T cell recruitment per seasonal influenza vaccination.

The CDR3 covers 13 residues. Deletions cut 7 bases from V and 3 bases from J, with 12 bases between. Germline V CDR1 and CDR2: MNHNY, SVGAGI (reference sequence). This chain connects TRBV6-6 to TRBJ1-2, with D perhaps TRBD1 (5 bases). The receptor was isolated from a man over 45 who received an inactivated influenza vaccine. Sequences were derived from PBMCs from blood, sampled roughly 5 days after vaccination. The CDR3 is CASTPDSYYGYTF. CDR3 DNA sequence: TGTGCCAGCACTCCAGACAGTTACTATGGCTACACCTTC.